This entry is about one T cell receptor (beta chain). This clonotype occurred many times. The clone's antigen remains unknown. No base qualities exist here, and no much larger clone lies one base off it. The sample comes from a study of tumor-infiltrating lymphocytes in primary liver carcinoma (dated by TCRdb to 2017 to 2019). Context from the whole study: Hepatocellular carcinoma (four) or combined HCC and intrahepatic cholangiocarcinoma (one) was present in the five patients, who were three men and two women aged 30 to 69 years. For each liver tumor, the study sampled five regions along with adjacent normal tissue and blood, and applied TCRbeta repertoire sequencing, expression microarrays and whole-exome sequencing. Reproducibility between technical replicate repertoires was high, with correlation coefficients above 0.95 and mean shared-clone rates roughly 0.87. A total of approximately 35 specimens from 5 patients underwent TCRbeta repertoire sequencing, comprising around 25 tumor regions, 5 adjacent noncancerous liver tissues and 5 peripheral blood samples. Roughly 3.5 to 7.5 million productive TCRbeta reads were obtained per sample, and no significant difference in read depth was found between tissue types. The five patients had tumors of stage T1-T3 N0M0, with maximum diameters ranging from 4.2 to 10 cm. Agilent mRNA microarray profiling was performed on the 25 tumor region samples to relate TCRbeta repertoire diversity to the local molecular phenotype. Findings and caveats that apply to the study as a whole: The top 250 clones made up a significantly larger repertoire fraction in tumors than in blood (p = 0.039). Repertoire overlap was higher between tumor regions (mean approximately 36%) than tumor-adjacent (17%) or tumor-blood (approximately 15%) pairs, consistent with antigen-driven expansion. Only a few patients were included in the study, and the authors note that the findings should be validated in a larger study. Just about 7.5-24% of top clones turned up in all five regions of a tumor, which suggests spatial heterogeneity among tumor-infiltrating T cells. Because sequencing covered only the TCR beta chain and unpaired alpha chains were not captured, true repertoire diversity is likely underestimated. Since the samples were bulk and unsorted, there was no way to compare CD4+ and CD8+ T cell repertoires.

The germline ends are 10 bases apart after V is trimmed by 1 base and J by 6 bases. Looking up the germline V gene yields CDR1 SGHVS and CDR2 FQNEAQ. The CDR3 measures 13 amino acids from cysteine to phenylalanine. Just CDR3 DNA is preserved here, 39 bases in frame from base 1. Without any cell sorting, total RNA and DNA were extracted together from about 20-30 mg of bulk tissue using the AllPrep DNA/RNA mini kit. Between late 2015 and March 2016, 5 or 6 patients in China with histopathologically diagnosed primary liver carcinoma had their tumors surgically resected. Chronic HBV infection was present in the patients, and the patients were treatment-naive at sampling. Each tumor was sampled at five spatially separated regions: the superior, inferior, left-lateral and right-lateral poles and the tumor centre. According to histology, viable tumor cells made up more than 90% of every tumor sample. Fresh tumor and adjacent tissue pieces were bisected, with one half stored in RNAlater at -80 degrees C and the other half sent for histology.

Starting from approximately 500 ng total RNA, TCRbeta-specific cDNA was produced by reverse transcription with a constant-region primer and ProtoScript II reverse transcriptase. Three nested multiplex PCR rounds, following a slightly modified ARM-PCR procedure, were used to build the TCRbeta libraries. Multiplex TRBV1-TRBV30 forward primers and a Cbeta reverse primer were used in the first two PCR rounds, each of which was run for roughly 10 cycles. A final 25-cycle PCR with Deep VentR polymerase added sample barcodes and Illumina adapters. Amplicons of 200-500 bp were gel-purified with a QIAquick gel extraction kit before sequencing. The TCRbeta amplicons were sequenced with 250-bp paired-end reads on an Illumina HiSeq 2500. The paper's processing steps were these. To recover full CDR3 sequences, reads were quality-trimmed using Trimmomatic v0.33 and paired reads were then merged using FLASH v1.2.11. V, D and J germline segments were assigned to the rearranged TCRbeta sequences using MiGEC v1.2.1b. Clonotype statistics and Shannon-Wiener diversity indices were computed with VDJtools v1.0.0. Except for diversity analysis, only each sample's 250 most abundant clonotypes were used in subsequent analyses to reduce sampling bias. The public reads were quality trimmed at Q25 with fastp and then assembled into clones with MiXCR by TCRdb, keeping productive beta chains. Rows with a matching CDR3 protein are joined into one entry that keeps the most common DNA and genes. V and J calls and clone size were set by TCRdb, not the authors. Present in this sample are 50,000 to 70,000 distinct CDR3 sequences, approximately 70% of which were seen just once. The biggest ten clones account for just over 55% of the sample.

Sample: liver tumor tissue from sampling region 2. The cell subset or site label on this specimen signifies: tumor region T2, inferior pole. This receptor was identified in a man aged 40-49 years with primary liver carcinoma and hepatitis B virus infection. The V gene is TRBV7-8 and the J gene is TRBJ2-7, with a weak D call of TRBD2 (5 bases match). DNA sequence: TGTGCCAGCAGCTTAGGTGGGGAGAGCGAGCAGTACTTC. Its coded protein is CASSLGGESEQYF.